These 24 T cell receptor beta chains were sequenced from one sample in a study of T cell repertoires in cytomegalovirus infection. TCRdb fed the reads into MiXCR, producing one record per CDR3 protein. Of around 500,000 distinct CDR3 sequences listed, 40% to 50% were seen once; the top ten hold 43%. Their specific antigens are unknown. Sequenced here: cultured PBMCs, sampled from culture after CMV antigen stimulation. The receptors come from a human donor in good health (CMV status not recorded). Some clones in this sample may be carry-over from other donors' samples.

V gene TRBV6-5 combines with J gene TRBJ2-5; 11 positions match TRBD2. Per the germline V gene, CDR1 is MNHEY and CDR2 is SVGAGI. There are 14 residues in the CDR3. Germline trimming cut 5 bases from V and 9 bases from J; bases unmatched to any gene: 8. The CDR3 nucleotides are TGTGCCAGCAGTGAAAGCGGTAGCGGGGGGGCCCAGTACTTC. This translates into CASSESGSGGAQYF.

J is TRBJ2-1 and V is TRBV28, with D possibly being TRBD1 or TRBD2 (5 bases each). The CDR3 extends over 11 amino acids. The germline gives CDR1 MDHEN, CDR2 SYDVKM. The V gene lost 6 bases and the J gene lost 11 bases, with 11 bases spanning the gap. CDR3 nucleotides: TGTGCCAGCAGCCTCCCGGGACAGCAGTTCTTC. Its protein product is CASSLPGQQFF. Full variable domain (rest looked up from reference TRBV28 and TRBJ2-1): DVKVTQSSRYLVKRTGEKVFLECVQDMDHENMFWYRQDPGLGLRLIYFSYDVKMKEKGDIPEGYSVSREKKERFSLILESASTNQTSMYLCASSLPGQQFFGPGTRLTVL.

The chain recombines TRBV7-9 with TRBJ1-6; D call uncertain. The V end was cut by 5 bases, the J end by 11 bases, with 10 bases between. The CDR3 totals 12 residues. Germline loops: CDR1 SEHNR, CDR2 FQNEAQ (reference sequence). The CDR3 DNA is TGTGCCAGCAGCGGACCCTTAGCACCCCTCCACTTT. This encodes CASSGPLAPLHF.

A single count supports this clonotype. This rearrangement joins TRBV9 to TRBJ1-2, with no clear D. The CDR3 extends over 13 amino acids. The V and J ends lost 4 bases and 4 bases respectively, with 11 bases between them. Germline CDR1 SGDLS, CDR2 YYNGEE. The CDR3 region is CASSFRPLYGYTF. The CDR3, as DNA: TGTGCCAGCAGCTTCCGACCGCTCTATGGCTACACCTTC.

The chain carries TRBV9 and TRBJ2-1; 8 bases match TRBD2. J was trimmed by 4 bases and V by 3 bases; bases with no gene match: 15. Germline-derived CDR1 and CDR2 are SGDLS and YYNGEE. The CDR3 is 18 residues long. The CDR3 region is CASSAGPPGTSGYNEQFF. The CDR3 DNA reads as TGTGCCAGCAGCGCCGGCCCCCCGGGAACTAGCGGATACAATGAGCAGTTCTTC.

This sequence joins TRBV7-3 and TRBJ2-1, with 11 bases identical to TRBD1. The CDR3 has 16 amino acids. The germline V gene encodes CDR1 SGHTA and CDR2 FQGTGA. The V gene end was trimmed by 5 bases and the J gene end by 6 bases; junction bases not matched to a gene: 9. CDR3 coding DNA: TGTGCCAGCAGCACTACTTGGACAGGGGGCCGCAATGAGCAGTTCTTC. This sequence encodes CASSTTWTGGRNEQFF.

V is TRBV7-9 and J is TRBJ2-1; no clear D gene. Trimming took 4 bases from V and 6 from J, leaving 10 bases between them. In germline, CDR1 is SEHNR, CDR2 FQNEAQ (reference sequence). The CDR3 length is 13 residues. Here the CDR3 reads CASSSPIPNEQFF. CDR3 DNA: TGTGCCAGCAGCTCCCCGATCCCCAATGAGCAGTTCTTC.

The genes are TRBV27 and TRBJ1-2; 7 bases fit TRBD1. CDR3 length equals 15 residues. Germline V gives CDR1 MNHEY, CDR2 SMNVEV (reference sequence). V was clipped by 5 bases and J by 7 bases; unmatched bases: 13. For the CDR3, the DNA is TGTGCCAGCAGTACCTTAGACAGGGAATCTGGTGGCTACACCTTC. This translates into CASSTLDRESGGYTF.

In DNA form, the CDR3 reads TGCGCCAGCAGCGGGGAGGTCCGCATACCCTACGAGCAGTACTTC. It is translated as CASSGEVRIPYEQYF. The chain couples TRBV5-1 to TRBJ2-7; a possible D gene is TRBD2 (6 bases). The CDR3 runs 15 residues. CDR1 and CDR2 from the germline V gene are SGHRS and YFSETQ. V dropped 4 bases and J dropped 2 bases, with 16 bases sitting between them.

The chain couples TRBV4-3 to TRBJ1-4; D is ambiguous. Trimming removed 1 base from V and 5 bases from J, with 8 bases in between. This CDR3 spans 14 amino acids. Germline CDR1 is LGHNA and CDR2 is YSLEER. The CDR3 region is CASSQVGGNEKLFF. CDR3 DNA sequence: TGCGCCAGCAGCCAAGTTGGAGGGAATGAAAAACTGTTTTTT.

This clonotype was seen a few times. The chain combines TRBV7-8 with TRBJ1-4; TRBD1 matches 7 bases. Looked up from germline, CDR1 is SGHVS and CDR2 is FQNEAQ. The CDR3 extends over 14 amino acids. Trimming took 2 bases from V and 7 from J; bases not matched to a gene: 4. CDR3 protein: CASSLKRGREKLFF. The CDR3 DNA follows: TGTGCCAGCAGCTTAAAAAGGGGGCGTGAAAAACTGTTTTTT.

The rearrangement uses TRBV5-1 and TRBJ2-7; 9 nucleotides line up with TRBD1. Germline values: CDR1 SGHRS, CDR2 YFSETQ. This CDR3 comprises 13 residues. The V and J ends lost 4 bases and 5 bases, in that order; junction bases with no gene match: 4. The CDR3 sequence: CASSQGQGDEQYF. In nucleotides, the CDR3 is TGCGCCAGCAGCCAGGGACAGGGTGACGAGCAGTACTTC.

This clonotype was counted a single time. V is TRBV6-1 and J is TRBJ2-3; 9 bases fit TRBD2. V was pared by 4 bases and J by 5 bases, with 7 bases of the junction left unmatched. Germline CDR1 and CDR2: MNHNS and SASEGT. CDR3 size: 15 residues. In DNA, the CDR3 is TGTGCCAGCAGTGGGAGGGCGGGGGGGCAAGATACGCAGTATTTT. This gives the protein CASSGRAGGQDTQYF.

CDR3 sequence reads: CSARLDSTYEQYF. CDR3 sequence (DNA): TGCAGTGCTAGATTGGACAGTACCTACGAGCAGTACTTC. V and J are TRBV20-1 and TRBJ2-7, with a weak D call TRBD1 (6 bases). V lost 2 bases and J 2 bases, leaving 10 bases between the germline ends. The CDR3 consists of 13 residues. CDR1 is DFQATT and CDR2 is SNEGSKA in the germline V gene (reference sequence).

A few counts support this clonotype. The rearrangement uses TRBV7-6 and TRBJ1-1; TRBD1 matches at 8 bases. V dropped 5 bases and J dropped 1; count of bases not matched to a gene: 6. This CDR3 contains 15 residues. CDR1 is SGHVS, CDR2 FNYEAQ, per germline. The CDR3 protein is CASSTWDRRNTEAFF. For the CDR3, the DNA is TGTGCCAGCAGCACTTGGGACAGGAGGAACACTGAAGCTTTCTTT.

The CDR3 protein is CASTPENQQETQYF. The CDR3, as DNA: TGTGCCAGCACCCCGGAGAACCAACAAGAGACCCAGTACTTC. The rearrangement links TRBV7-8 to TRBJ2-5; no reliable D call. V lost 7 bases and J 2 bases, leaving 14 bases between the germline ends. Germline V CDR1 and CDR2: SGHVS, FQNEAQ. The CDR3 spans 14 residues.

The chain couples TRBV6-1 to TRBJ2-1; D possibly corresponds to TRBD1 (5 bases). Germline CDR1 is MNHNS and CDR2 is SASEGT. V shed 0 bases and J shed 8 bases, with 14 bases lying between them. The CDR3 runs to 15 residues. The CDR3 spells CASSEARQPLDEQFF. Here the CDR3 DNA reads TGTGCCAGCAGTGAAGCTAGACAGCCATTGGATGAGCAGTTCTTC.

The chain has TRBV12-3 or TRBV12-4 and TRBJ1-3; possible D gene TRBD1, 5 bases. Between the trimmed V and J ends, which lost 1 base and 2 bases, there was a span of 9 bases. The CDR3 extends over 15 amino acids. The CDR3 DNA is TGTGCCAGCAGTTTAGGGACGGGGCCTGGAAACACCATATATTTT. Amino acid sequence: CASSLGTGPGNTIYF.

CDR3 nucleotides: TGCGCCAGCAGCCAAGAGTGGGGATACTACGAGCAGTACTTC. This gives the protein CASSQEWGYYEQYF. The genes are TRBV4-1 and TRBJ2-7, with unresolved D. The germline CDR1 and CDR2 sequences are MGHRA and YSYEKL. The CDR3 is made up of 14 amino acids. V was pared by 0 bases and J by 3 bases, with 9 bases between.

This clonotype occurred a few times. The chain couples TRBV7-2 to TRBJ1-2, with 9 bases identical to TRBD1. The length of the CDR3 is 15 residues. Looked up from germline, CDR1 is SGHTA and CDR2 is FQGNSA. Unmatched junction bases numbered 5, after V lost 4 bases and J lost 2 bases. The DNA for the CDR3 is TGTGCCAGCAGCTCCGGGACAGGGACCAACTATGGCTACACCTTC. It is translated as CASSSGTGTNYGYTF.

The chain uses TRBV11-2 and TRBJ2-1; D ambiguous. Germline V gene sequence: CDR1 SGHAT, CDR2 FQNNGV. The CDR3 is 12 residues long. The V and J ends lost 5 bases and 10 bases respectively, with 12 bases between them. CDR3 protein: CASSHTTAEQFF. The CDR3 nucleotides read TGTGCCAGCAGCCACACTACAGCAGAGCAGTTCTTC. Full variable domain (outside the CDR3, taken from reference TRBV11-2 and TRBJ2-1): EAGVAQSPRYKIIEKRQSVAFWCNPISGHATLYWYQQILGQGPKLLIQFQNNGVVDDSQLPKDRFSAERLKGVDSTLKIQPAKLEDSAVYLCASSHTTAEQFFGPGTRLTVL.

This chain links TRBV27 with TRBJ2-1; D call uncertain. The germline V gene encodes CDR1 MNHEY and CDR2 SMNVEV (reference sequence). The ends were cut back, 4 bases at V and 3 bases at J, with 10 bases in the middle. The CDR3 length is 14 residues. CDR3 sequence reads: CASSSDTSYNEQFF. The DNA for the CDR3 is TGTGCCAGCAGTTCCGACACCAGCTACAATGAGCAGTTCTTC.

This chain joins TRBV11-2 and TRBJ1-1, with no clear D. This CDR3 has 15 residues. CDR1 and CDR2 (germline): SGHAT, FQNNGV. The V and J ends lost 4 bases and 4 bases respectively, with 16 bases between them. The CDR3, as DNA: TGTGCCAGCAGCTCTAACCTGGGTAGAGGCACTGAAGCTTTCTTT. Protein: CASSSNLGRGTEAFF.

This chain links TRBV28 with TRBJ2-1, with D perhaps matching TRBD1 (6 bases). This CDR3 contains 16 residues. V was clipped by 8 bases and J by 1 base, with 18 bases between them. Germline V gene sequence: CDR1 MDHEN, CDR2 SYDVKM. The CDR3 reads CASVALIQGSYNEQFF. The CDR3 DNA reads as TGTGCCAGCGTTGCCCTAATACAGGGTTCCTACAATGAGCAGTTCTTC.